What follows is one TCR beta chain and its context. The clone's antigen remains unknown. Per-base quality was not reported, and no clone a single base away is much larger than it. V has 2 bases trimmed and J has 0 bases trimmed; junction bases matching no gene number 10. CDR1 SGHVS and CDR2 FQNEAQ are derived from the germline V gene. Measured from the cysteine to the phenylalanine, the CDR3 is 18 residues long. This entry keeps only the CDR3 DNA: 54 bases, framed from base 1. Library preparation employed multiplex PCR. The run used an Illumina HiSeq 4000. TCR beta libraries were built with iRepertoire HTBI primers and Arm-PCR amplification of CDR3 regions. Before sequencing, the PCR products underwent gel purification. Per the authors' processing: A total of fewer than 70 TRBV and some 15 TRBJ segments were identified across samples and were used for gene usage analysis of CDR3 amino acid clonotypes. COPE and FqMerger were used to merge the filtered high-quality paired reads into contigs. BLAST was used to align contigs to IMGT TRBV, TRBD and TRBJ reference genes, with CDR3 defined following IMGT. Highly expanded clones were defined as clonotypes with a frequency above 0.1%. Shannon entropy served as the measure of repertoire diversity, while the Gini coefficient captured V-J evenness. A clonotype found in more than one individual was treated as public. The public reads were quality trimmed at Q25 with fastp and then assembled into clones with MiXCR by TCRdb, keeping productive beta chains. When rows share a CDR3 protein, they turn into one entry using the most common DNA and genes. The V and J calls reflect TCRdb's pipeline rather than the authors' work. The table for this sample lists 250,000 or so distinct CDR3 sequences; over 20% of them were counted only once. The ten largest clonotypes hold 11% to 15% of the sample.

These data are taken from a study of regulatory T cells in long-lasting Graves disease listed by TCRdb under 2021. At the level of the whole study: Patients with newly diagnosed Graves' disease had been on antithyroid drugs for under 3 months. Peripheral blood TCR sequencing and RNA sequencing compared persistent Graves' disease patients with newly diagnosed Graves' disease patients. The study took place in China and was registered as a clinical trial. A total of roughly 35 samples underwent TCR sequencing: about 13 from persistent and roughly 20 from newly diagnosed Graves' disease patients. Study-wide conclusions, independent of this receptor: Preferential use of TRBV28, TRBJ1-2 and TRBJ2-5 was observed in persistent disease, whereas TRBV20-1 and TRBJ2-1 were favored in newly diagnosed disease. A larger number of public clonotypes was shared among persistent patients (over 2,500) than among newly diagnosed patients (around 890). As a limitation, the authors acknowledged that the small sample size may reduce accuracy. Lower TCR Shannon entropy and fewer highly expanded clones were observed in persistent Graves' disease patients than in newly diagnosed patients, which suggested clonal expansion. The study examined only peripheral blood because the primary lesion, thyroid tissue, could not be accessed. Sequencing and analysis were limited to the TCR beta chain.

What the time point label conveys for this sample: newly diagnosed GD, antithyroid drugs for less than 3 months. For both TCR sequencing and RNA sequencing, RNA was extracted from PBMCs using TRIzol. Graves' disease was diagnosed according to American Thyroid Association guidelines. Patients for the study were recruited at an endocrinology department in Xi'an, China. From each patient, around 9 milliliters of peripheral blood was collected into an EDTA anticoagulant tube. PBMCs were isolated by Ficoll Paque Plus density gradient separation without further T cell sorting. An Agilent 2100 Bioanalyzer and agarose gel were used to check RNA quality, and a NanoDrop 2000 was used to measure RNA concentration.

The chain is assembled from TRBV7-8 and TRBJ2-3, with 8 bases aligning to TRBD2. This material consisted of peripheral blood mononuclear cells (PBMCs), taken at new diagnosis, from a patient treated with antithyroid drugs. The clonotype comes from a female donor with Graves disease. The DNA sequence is TGTGCCAGCAGCTTATCAGCTAGCGGGCAGTCTAGCACAGATACGCAGTATTTT. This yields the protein CASSLSASGQSSTDTQYF.